What follows are 15 T cell receptor beta chains derived from one specimen sequenced in a study of blood T cell repertoires in COVID-19. Assay used: immunoSEQ multiplex PCR; TCRdb lists only in-frame clones, some missing. Counted here are roughly 380,000 clones, 87% occurring once; the ten biggest clones make up around 3%. Material: PBMCs or T cells enriched from blood (not recorded which). These receptors all stem from a woman between 25 and 40 years old who had recovered from COVID-19.

This chain uses TRBV27 with TRBJ1-1; D gene unclear. CDR3 length: 19 residues. V was pared by 7 bases and J by 5 bases, with 32 bases between. Germline V gene data show CDR1 as MNHEY and CDR2 as SMNVEV (reference sequence). CDR3 residues: CASTILSPAGLGTVTEAFF. The CDR3, as DNA: TGTGCCAGCACCATTCTATCCCCAGCAGGATTAGGCACCGTTACTGAAGCTTTCTTT.

This rearrangement joins TRBV5-1 to TRBJ1-1, with TRBD1 matching over 7 bases. The trim removed 3 bases at V and 0 bases at J, leaving 2 bases unmatched. Germline V lookup: CDR1 SGHRS, CDR2 YFSETQ. This CDR3 is 14 amino acids long. In nucleotides, the CDR3 is TGCGCCAGCAGCTGGGGACAGTTGAACACTGAAGCTTTCTTT. Protein product: CASSWGQLNTEAFF.

A single count supports this clone. The rearrangement joins TRBV7-9 to TRBJ2-3; TRBD2 matches 7 bases. The CDR3 sequence is 16 residues long. V lost 3 bases and J lost 6; bases outside the gene matches: 12. Germline assignment: CDR1 SEHNR and CDR2 FQNEAQ (reference sequence). CDR3 sequence (DNA): TGTGCCAGCAGCTTGGGCGGGAGTAAACTGAGGGATACGCAGTATTTT. Translating gives CASSLGGSKLRDTQYF. Full variable domain (missing parts from reference TRBV7-9 and TRBJ2-3): DTGVSQNPRHKITKRGQNVTFRCDPISEHNRLYWYRQTLGQGPEFLTYFQNEAQLEKSRLLSDRFSAERPKGSFSTLEIQRTEQGDSAMYLCASSLGGSKLRDTQYFGPGTRLTVL.

V gene TRBV7-9 combines with J gene TRBJ1-4, with 10 bases lining up with TRBD1. Germline V gene sequence: CDR1 SEHNR, CDR2 FQNEAQ (reference sequence). V dropped 6 bases and J dropped 8; count of bases not matched to a gene: 6. The CDR3 contains 14 residues. The CDR3 loop is CASSRDRGGEKLFF. DNA for the CDR3: TGTGCCAGCAGTCGGGACAGGGGAGGAGAAAAACTGTTTTTT.

The chain links TRBV19 to TRBJ2-1; D unresolved. The germline V gene encodes CDR1 LNHDA and CDR2 SQIVND (reference sequence). V lost 7 bases to trimming and J lost 0 bases, with 7 bases between them. This CDR3 is built from 13 residues. CDR3 in DNA: TGTGCCAGTACATTCGGCTCCTACAATGAGCAGTTCTTC. Translation gives CASTFGSYNEQFF.

The chain is built from TRBV7-3 and TRBJ2-2; a weak D match, TRBD1 (6 bases). Trimming removed 6 bases from V and 0 bases from J, with 17 bases in between. CDR1 is SGHTA, CDR2 FQGTGA, per germline. This CDR3 is built from 17 residues. CDR3 sequence: CASSGGHTVTNTGELFF. The CDR3 nucleotides read TGTGCCAGCAGTGGGGGACATACGGTTACGAACACCGGGGAGCTGTTTTTT. The full variable domain, in which reference TRBV7-3 and TRBJ2-2 provide the parts outside the CDR3, is GAGVSQTPSNKVTEKGKYVELRCDPISGHTALYWYRQSLGQGPEFLIYFQGTGAADDSGLPNDRFFAVRPEGSVSTLKIQRTERGDSAVYLCASSGGHTVTNTGELFFGEGSRLTVL.

This clone was recorded once. V gene TRBV27 combines with J gene TRBJ2-6; 8 bases line up with TRBD2. The germline CDR1 and CDR2 sequences are MNHEY and SMNVEV (reference sequence). V shed 5 bases, J shed 0 bases, and the junction held 6 bases outside the gene matches. This CDR3 has 17 amino acids. CDR3 nucleotides: TGTGCCAGCAGTGGCGGCGGGAGGTACTCTGGGGCCAACGTCCTGACTTTC. This translates into CASSGGGRYSGANVLTF.

This chain uses TRBV11-2 with TRBJ2-7; D is possibly TRBD2 (5 bases). Between the trimmed V and J ends, which lost 5 bases and 0 bases, there was a span of 11 bases. The CDR3 sequence is 14 residues long. Germline CDR1 and CDR2: SGHAT and FQNNGV. CDR3 DNA sequence: TGTGCCAGCAGCGGTAGCGATCTCTCCTACGAGCAGTACTTC. Its translation is CASSGSDLSYEQYF.

The chain has TRBV5-1 and TRBJ1-5; the D is unclear. Per germline, CDR1 SGHRS and CDR2 YFSETQ. This CDR3 region has 14 residues. The ends were cut back, 5 bases at V and 4 bases at J, with 13 bases in the middle. CDR3 in DNA: TGCGCCAGCAGTGAAAGAGGTGGGAATCAGCCCCAGCATTTT. Its translation: CASSERGGNQPQHF.

The chain combines TRBV15 with TRBJ2-3, with TRBD2 as a possible D gene (6 bases). V lost 5 bases and J 0 bases, leaving 12 bases between the germline ends. Per germline, CDR1 LNHNV and CDR2 YYDKDF (reference sequence). This CDR3 has 15 residues. As DNA, the CDR3 is TGTGCCACCAGCTCGTTGCGGGGTAGCACAGATACGCAGTATTTT. Translating it yields CATSSLRGSTDTQYF.

The J gene is TRBJ2-7, the V gene TRBV5-6; 7 bases map to TRBD1. Trimming at V came to 2 bases and at J to 2 bases, leaving 7 bases not matched to a gene. CDR1 and CDR2 from the germline V gene are SGHDT and YYEEEE. The CDR3 is 15 residues long. CDR3: CASSFTGTVTYEQYF. As DNA, the CDR3 is TGTGCCAGCAGCTTTACCGGGACAGTCACCTACGAGCAGTACTTC.

The rearrangement links TRBV3-1 (or the pseudogene TRBV3-2) to TRBJ1-3; D unresolved. The CDR3 runs to 13 residues. Germline V gives CDR1 LGHDT, CDR2 YNNKEL (reference sequence). V dropped 4 bases and J dropped 4 bases, with 8 bases sitting between them. The CDR3 DNA reads as TGTGCCAGCAGCCCCTCGGGGGGAAACACCATATATTTT. It encodes CASSPSGGNTIYF.

The rearrangement joins TRBV14 to TRBJ2-5, with 13 bases that match TRBD2. This CDR3 has 16 residues. Trimming removed 3 bases from V and 1 base from J; junction bases left unmatched: 2. CDR1 SGHDN and CDR2 FVKESK come from the germline V gene. The CDR3 DNA reads as TGTGCCAGCAGCCATGGACTAGCGGGGGCCCAAGAGACCCAGTACTTC. It yields the protein CASSHGLAGAQETQYF.

This chain joins TRBV25-1 and TRBJ2-5, with TRBD2 identical over 12 bases. Germline V gene sequence: CDR1 MGHDK, CDR2 SYGVNS. V was pared by 4 bases and J by 5 bases, with 5 bases of the junction left unmatched. The CDR3 has 15 residues. As DNA, the CDR3 is TGTGCCAGCAGTGCCAGACTAGCGGGAGAGGAGACCCAGTACTTC. Translating gives CASSARLAGEETQYF. Drawing the rest from reference TRBV25-1 and TRBJ2-5, the complete variable domain is EADIYQTPRYLVIGTGKKITLECSQTMGHDKMYWYQQDPGMELHLIHYSYGVNSTEKGDLSSESTVSRIRTEHFPLTLESARPSHTSQYLCASSARLAGEETQYFGPGTRLLVL.

The rearrangement uses TRBV11-2 and TRBJ2-3; 9 nucleotides align to TRBD1. V lost 5 bases and J lost 5; bases outside the gene matches: 5. This CDR3 comprises 14 residues. Germline V gene lookup returns CDR1 SGHAT and CDR2 FQNNGV. CDR3 coding DNA: TGTGCCAGCAGCCTATTGACAGGGGGAGATACGCAGTATTTT. It translates to CASSLLTGGDTQYF.